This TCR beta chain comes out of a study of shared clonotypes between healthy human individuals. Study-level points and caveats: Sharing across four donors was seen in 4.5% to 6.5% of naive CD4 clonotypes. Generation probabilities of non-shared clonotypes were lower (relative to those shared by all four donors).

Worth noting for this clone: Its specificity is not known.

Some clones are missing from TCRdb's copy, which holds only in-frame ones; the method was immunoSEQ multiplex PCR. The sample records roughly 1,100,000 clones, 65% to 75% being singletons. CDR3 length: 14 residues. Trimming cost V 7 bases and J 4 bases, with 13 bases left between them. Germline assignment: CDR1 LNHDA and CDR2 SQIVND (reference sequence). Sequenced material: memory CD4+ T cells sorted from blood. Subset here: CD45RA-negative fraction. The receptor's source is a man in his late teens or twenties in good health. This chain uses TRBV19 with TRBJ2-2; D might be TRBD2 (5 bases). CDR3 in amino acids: CASIGEYLTGELFF. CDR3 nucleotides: TGTGCCAGTATCGGGGAATACCTCACCGGGGAGCTGTTTTTT.